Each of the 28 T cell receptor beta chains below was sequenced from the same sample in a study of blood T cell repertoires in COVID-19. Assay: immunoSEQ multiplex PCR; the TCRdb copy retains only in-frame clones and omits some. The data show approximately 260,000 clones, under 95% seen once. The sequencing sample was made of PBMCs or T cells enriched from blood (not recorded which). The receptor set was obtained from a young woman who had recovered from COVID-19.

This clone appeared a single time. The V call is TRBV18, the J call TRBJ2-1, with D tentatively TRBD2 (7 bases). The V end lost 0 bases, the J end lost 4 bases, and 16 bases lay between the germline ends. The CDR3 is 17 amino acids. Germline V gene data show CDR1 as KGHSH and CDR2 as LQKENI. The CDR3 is CASSPPGGTQNYNEQFF. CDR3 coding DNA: TGTGCCAGCTCACCACCGGGGGGGACACAGAATTACAATGAGCAGTTCTTC.

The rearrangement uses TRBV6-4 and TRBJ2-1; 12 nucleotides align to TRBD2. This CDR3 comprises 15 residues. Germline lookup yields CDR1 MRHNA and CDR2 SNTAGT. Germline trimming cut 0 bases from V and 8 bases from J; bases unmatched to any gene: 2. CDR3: CASSDSASGGDEQFF. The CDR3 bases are TGTGCCAGCAGTGACTCTGCTAGCGGGGGGGATGAGCAGTTCTTC.

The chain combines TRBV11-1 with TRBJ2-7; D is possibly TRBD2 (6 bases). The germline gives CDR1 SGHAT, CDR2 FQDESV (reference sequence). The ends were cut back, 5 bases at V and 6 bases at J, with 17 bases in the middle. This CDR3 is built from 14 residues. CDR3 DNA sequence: TGTGCCAGCAGCCCCTGGCAGGGAGGAGCCGAGCAGTACTTC. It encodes CASSPWQGGAEQYF.

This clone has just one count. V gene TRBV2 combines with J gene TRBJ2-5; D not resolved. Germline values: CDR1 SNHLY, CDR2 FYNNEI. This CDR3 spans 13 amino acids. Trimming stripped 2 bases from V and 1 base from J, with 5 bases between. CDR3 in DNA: TGTGCCAGCAGTGAACCAGGCCAAGAGACCCAGTACTTC. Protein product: CASSEPGQETQYF. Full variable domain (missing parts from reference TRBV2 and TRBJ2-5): EPEVTQTPSHQVTQMGQEVILRCVPISNHLYFYWYRQILGQKVEFLVSFYNNEISEKSEIFDDQFSVERPDGSNFTLKIRSTKLEDSAMYFCASSEPGQETQYFGPGTRLLVL.

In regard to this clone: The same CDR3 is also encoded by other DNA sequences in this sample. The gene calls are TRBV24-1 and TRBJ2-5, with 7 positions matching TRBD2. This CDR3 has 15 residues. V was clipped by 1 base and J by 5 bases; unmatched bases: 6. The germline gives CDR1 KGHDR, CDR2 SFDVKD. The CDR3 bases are TGTGCCACCAGTGATTTCGGAGCGGGGAGGGAGACCCAGTACTTC. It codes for CATSDFGAGRETQYF.

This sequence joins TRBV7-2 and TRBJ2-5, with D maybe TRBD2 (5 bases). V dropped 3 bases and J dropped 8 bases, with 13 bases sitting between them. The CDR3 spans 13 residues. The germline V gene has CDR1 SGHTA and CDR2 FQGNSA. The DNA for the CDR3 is TGTGCCAGCAGCTTTAAGGGAGCGTCTACCCAGTACTTC. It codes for CASSFKGASTQYF. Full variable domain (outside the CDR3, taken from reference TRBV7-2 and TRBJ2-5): GAGVSQSPSNKVTEKGKDVELRCDPISGHTALYWYRQSLGQGLEFLIYFQGNSAPDKSGLPSDRFSAERTGGSVSTLTIQRTQQEDSAVYLCASSFKGASTQYFGPGTRLLVL.

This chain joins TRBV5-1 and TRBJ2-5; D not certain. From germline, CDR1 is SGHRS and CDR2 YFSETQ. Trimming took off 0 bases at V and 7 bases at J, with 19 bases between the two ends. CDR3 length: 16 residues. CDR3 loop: CASSLDGGRQRGTQYF. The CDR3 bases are TGCGCCAGCAGCTTGGACGGCGGCCGCCAAAGAGGGACCCAGTACTTC.

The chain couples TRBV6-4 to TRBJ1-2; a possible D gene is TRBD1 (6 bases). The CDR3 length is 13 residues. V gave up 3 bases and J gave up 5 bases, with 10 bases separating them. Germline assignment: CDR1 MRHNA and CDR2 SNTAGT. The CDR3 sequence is CASSEEQGYGYTF. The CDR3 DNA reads TGTGCCAGCAGTGAAGAACAGGGATATGGCTACACCTTC.

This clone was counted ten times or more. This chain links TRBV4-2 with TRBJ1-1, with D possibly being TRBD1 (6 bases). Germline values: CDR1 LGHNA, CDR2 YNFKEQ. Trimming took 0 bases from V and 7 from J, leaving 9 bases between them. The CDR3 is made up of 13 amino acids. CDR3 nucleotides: TGTGCCAGCAGCCAAGATATAGGGGGTGAAGCTTTCTTT. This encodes CASSQDIGGEAFF.

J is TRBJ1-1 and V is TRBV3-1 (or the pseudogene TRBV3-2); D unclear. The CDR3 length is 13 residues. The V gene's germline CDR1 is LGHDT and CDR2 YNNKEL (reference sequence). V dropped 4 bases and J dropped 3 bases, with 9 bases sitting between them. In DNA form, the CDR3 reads TGTGCCAGCAGCCCAAGCCCGGACACTGAAGCTTTCTTT. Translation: CASSPSPDTEAFF.

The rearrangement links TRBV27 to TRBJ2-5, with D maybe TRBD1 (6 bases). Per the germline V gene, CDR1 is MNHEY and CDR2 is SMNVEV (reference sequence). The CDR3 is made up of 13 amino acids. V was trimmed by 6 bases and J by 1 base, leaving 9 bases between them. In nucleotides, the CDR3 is TGTGCCAGCAGCCACAGGGCCCAAGAGACCCAGTACTTC. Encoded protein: CASSHRAQETQYF.

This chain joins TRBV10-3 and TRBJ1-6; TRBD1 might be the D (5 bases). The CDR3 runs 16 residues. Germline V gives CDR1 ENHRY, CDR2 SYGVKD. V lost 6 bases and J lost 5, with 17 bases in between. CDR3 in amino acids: CAISPSPGLNNSPLHF. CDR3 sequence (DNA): TGTGCCATCAGCCCCTCGCCGGGACTCAATAATTCACCCCTCCACTTT.

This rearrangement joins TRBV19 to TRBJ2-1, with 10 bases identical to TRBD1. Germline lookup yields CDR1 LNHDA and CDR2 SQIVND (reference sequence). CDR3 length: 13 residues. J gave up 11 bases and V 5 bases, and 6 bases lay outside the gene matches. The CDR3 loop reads CASSRGQGGKQFF. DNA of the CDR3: TGTGCCAGTAGTCGAGGACAGGGGGGAAAGCAGTTCTTC.

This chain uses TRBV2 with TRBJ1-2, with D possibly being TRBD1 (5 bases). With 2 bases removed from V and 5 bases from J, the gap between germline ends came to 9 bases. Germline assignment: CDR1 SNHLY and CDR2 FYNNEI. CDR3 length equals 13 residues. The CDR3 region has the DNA TGTGCCAGCAGTGAAAGGACATGGTATGGCTACACCTTC. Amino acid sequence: CASSERTWYGYTF.

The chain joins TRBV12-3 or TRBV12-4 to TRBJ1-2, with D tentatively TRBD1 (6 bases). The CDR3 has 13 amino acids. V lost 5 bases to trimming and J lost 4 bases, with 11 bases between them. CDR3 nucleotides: TGTGCCAGCAGTCCAACAGGGCCCTATGGCTACACCTTC. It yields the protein CASSPTGPYGYTF.

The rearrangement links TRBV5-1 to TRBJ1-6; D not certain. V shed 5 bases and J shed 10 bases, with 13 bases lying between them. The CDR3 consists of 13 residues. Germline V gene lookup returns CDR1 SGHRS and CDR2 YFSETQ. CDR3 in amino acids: CASSYGRGSPLHF. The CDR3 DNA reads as TGCGCCAGCAGTTATGGACGAGGGTCACCCCTCCACTTT.

The CDR3 nucleotides are TGTGCCAGCAGCTTTCTAGCGGGGGGGAACACCGGGGAGCTGTTTTTT. This encodes CASSFLAGGNTGELFF. The chain links TRBV7-2 to TRBJ2-2, with TRBD2 identical over 11 bases. The CDR3 runs to 16 residues. In germline, CDR1 is SGHTA, CDR2 FQGNSA. Trimming cost V 3 bases and J 1 base; bases outside gene matches: 1.

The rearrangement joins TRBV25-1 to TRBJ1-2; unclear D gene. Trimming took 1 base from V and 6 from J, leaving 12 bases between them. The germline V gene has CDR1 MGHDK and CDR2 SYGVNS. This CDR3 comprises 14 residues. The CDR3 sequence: CASSESGTPDGYTF. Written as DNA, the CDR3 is TGTGCCAGCAGTGAATCGGGAACGCCCGATGGCTACACCTTC.

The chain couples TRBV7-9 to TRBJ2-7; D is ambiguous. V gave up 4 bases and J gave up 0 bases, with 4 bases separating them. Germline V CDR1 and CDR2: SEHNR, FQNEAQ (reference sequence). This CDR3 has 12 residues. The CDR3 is CASSSVSYEQYF. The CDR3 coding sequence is TGTGCCAGCAGCTCCGTCTCCTACGAGCAGTACTTC.

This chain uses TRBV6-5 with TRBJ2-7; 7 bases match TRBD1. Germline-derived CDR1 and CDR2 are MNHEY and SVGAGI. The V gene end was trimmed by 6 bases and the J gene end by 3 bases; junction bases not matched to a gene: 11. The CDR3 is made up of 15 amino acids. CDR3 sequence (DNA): TGTGCCAGCAGCGCCGGCGACAGGGAGATCTACGAGCAGTACTTC. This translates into CASSAGDREIYEQYF.

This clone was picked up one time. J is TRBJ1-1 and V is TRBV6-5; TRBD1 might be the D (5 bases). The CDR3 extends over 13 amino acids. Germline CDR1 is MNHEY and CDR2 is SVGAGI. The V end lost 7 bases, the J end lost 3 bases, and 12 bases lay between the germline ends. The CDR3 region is CASKDPGYTEAFF. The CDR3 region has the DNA TGTGCCAGCAAGGACCCAGGGTACACTGAAGCTTTCTTT.

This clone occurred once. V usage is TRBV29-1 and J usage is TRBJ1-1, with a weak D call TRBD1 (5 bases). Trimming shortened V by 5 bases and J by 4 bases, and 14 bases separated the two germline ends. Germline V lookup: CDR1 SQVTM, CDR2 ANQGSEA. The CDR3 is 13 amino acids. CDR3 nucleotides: TGCAGCGTTCTGCCAGGGCGACTCACTGAAGCTTTCTTT. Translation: CSVLPGRLTEAFF.

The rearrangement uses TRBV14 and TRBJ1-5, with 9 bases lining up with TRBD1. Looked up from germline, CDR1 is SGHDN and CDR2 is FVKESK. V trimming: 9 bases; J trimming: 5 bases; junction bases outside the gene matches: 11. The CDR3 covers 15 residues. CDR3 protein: CARPGQGLRDQPQHF. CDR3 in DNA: TGTGCCAGGCCGGGACAGGGTCTAAGAGATCAGCCCCAGCATTTT.

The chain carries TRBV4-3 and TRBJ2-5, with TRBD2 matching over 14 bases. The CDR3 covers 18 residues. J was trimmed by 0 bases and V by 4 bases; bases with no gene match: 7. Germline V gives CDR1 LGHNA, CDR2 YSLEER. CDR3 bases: TGCGCCAGCAGCCCAGGGACTAGCGGGGGCCCGTACCAAGAGACCCAGTACTTC. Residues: CASSPGTSGGPYQETQYF.

The CDR3 region has the DNA TGTGCCAGTAGTAGGACCGGGACAGGGTGGTCACCCCTCCACTTT. It encodes CASSRTGTGWSPLHF. J is TRBJ1-6 and V is TRBV19; 9 bases match TRBD1. This CDR3 comprises 15 residues. Trimming at V came to 4 bases and at J to 10 bases, leaving 8 bases not matched to a gene. CDR1 LNHDA and CDR2 SQIVND come from the germline V gene (reference sequence).

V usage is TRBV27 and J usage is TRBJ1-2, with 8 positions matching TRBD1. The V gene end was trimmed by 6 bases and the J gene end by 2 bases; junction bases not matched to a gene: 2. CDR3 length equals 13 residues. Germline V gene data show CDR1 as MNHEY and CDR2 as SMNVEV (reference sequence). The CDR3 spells CASSGTGNYGYTF. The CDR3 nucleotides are TGTGCCAGCAGCGGGACAGGAAACTATGGCTACACCTTC.

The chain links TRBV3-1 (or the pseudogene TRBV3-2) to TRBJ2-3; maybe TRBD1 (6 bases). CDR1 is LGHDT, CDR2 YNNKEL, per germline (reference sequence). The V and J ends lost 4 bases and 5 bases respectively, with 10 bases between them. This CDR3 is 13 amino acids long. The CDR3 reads CASSPRGRDTQYF. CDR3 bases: TGTGCCAGCAGCCCAAGGGGGAGAGATACGCAGTATTTT.

CDR3 loop: CASSFRSAGVGEQYF. For the CDR3, the DNA is TGTGCCAGCAGCTTCCGTTCAGCGGGAGTAGGCGAGCAGTACTTC. The rearrangement uses TRBV9 and TRBJ2-7; 8 bases align to TRBD2. With 4 bases clipped from V and 6 bases from J, the junction kept 12 bases outside the gene matches. The CDR3 is 15 residues long. Germline loops: CDR1 SGDLS, CDR2 YYNGEE.